These 27 T cell receptor beta chains were all obtained from the same sample, sequenced in a study of shared clonotypes between healthy human individuals. Assay used: immunoSEQ multiplex PCR; TCRdb lists only in-frame clones, some missing. The table lists 2,100,000 or so clones, more than 90% of them singletons, with roughly 0.13% in the top ten. Material: naive CD4+ T cells sorted from blood. The subset is: CD45RA+ positively selected. The receptor source for this set is a man younger than 35 in good health.

The J gene is TRBJ1-6, the V gene TRBV4-1; possible D gene TRBD1, 6 bases. The germline V gene encodes CDR1 MGHRA and CDR2 YSYEKL. There are 18 residues in the CDR3. V dropped 4 bases and J dropped 0 bases, with 16 bases sitting between them. CDR3 sequence: CASSPASRGPSYNSPLHF. The CDR3 DNA reads as TGCGCCAGCAGCCCGGCGTCCAGGGGACCCTCCTATAATTCACCCCTCCACTTT.

The J gene is TRBJ1-2, the V gene TRBV18; possibly TRBD1 for D (6 bases). V lost 5 bases, J lost 7 bases, and 20 bases lay in between. The CDR3 consists of 15 residues. CDR1 is KGHSH and CDR2 is LQKENI in the germline V gene. CDR3 sequence: CASSTLDGGVGGYTF. The DNA of the CDR3 is TGTGCCAGCTCAACTCTCGACGGGGGCGTGGGTGGCTACACCTTC.

The gene calls are TRBV4-2 and TRBJ1-2, with unresolved D. From germline, CDR1 is LGHNA and CDR2 YNFKEQ. The V end lost 0 bases, the J end lost 2 bases, and 19 bases lay between the germline ends. The CDR3 sequence is 18 residues long. For the CDR3, the DNA is TGTGCCAGCAGCCAAGATCTTGTCCGCAACCTTCACAACTATGGCTACACCTTC. This sequence encodes CASSQDLVRNLHNYGYTF.

CDR3 bases: TGTGCCAGCGGGACTAGCGGGGGTAACAATGAGCAGTTCTTC. Translating it yields CASGTSGGNNEQFF. The rearrangement links TRBV2 to TRBJ2-1; TRBD2 agrees at 14 bases. The ends lost 8 bases at V and 5 bases at J; junction bases unmatched: 2. This CDR3 contains 14 residues. The germline gives CDR1 SNHLY, CDR2 FYNNEI.

Details on this clone: Distinct nucleotide sequences in the sample also encode this CDR3. The genes are TRBV18 and TRBJ2-2; no reliable D call. Germline V gives CDR1 KGHSH, CDR2 LQKENI. The V and J ends lost 3 bases and 1 base respectively, with 6 bases between them. CDR3 length: 14 amino acids. The CDR3 loop is CASSPPVNTGELFF. The CDR3 region has the DNA TGTGCCAGCTCACCGCCGGTGAACACCGGGGAGCTGTTTTTT. Full variable domain (remainder filled in from reference TRBV18 and TRBJ2-2): NAGVMQNPRHLVRRRGQEARLRCSPMKGHSHVYWYRQLPEEGLKFMVYLQKENIIDESGMPKERFSAEFPKEGPSILRIQQVVRGDSAAYFCASSPPVNTGELFFGEGSRLTVL.

The chain is built from TRBV7-9 and TRBJ2-3; D could derive from TRBD1 or TRBD2 (6 bases each). Per the germline V gene, CDR1 is SEHNR and CDR2 is FQNEAQ (reference sequence). Trimming took 1 base from V and 3 from J, leaving 11 bases between them. The CDR3 is made up of 15 amino acids. Written as DNA, the CDR3 is TGTGCCAGCAGCTTAGGCCGGGGGCCAACAGATACGCAGTATTTT. It translates to CASSLGRGPTDTQYF. The variable domain in full, completed from reference TRBV7-9 and TRBJ2-3, reads DTGVSQNPRHKITKRGQNVTFRCDPISEHNRLYWYRQTLGQGPEFLTYFQNEAQLEKSRLLSDRFSAERPKGSFSTLEIQRTEQGDSAMYLCASSLGRGPTDTQYFGPGTRLTVL.

CDR3 bases: TGTGCCAGCAGCCATAGCGGGAGGGCTGGAGATACGCAGTATTTT. Translated: CASSHSGRAGDTQYF. V usage is TRBV5-6 and J usage is TRBJ2-3; TRBD2 aligns across 11 bases. Germline V gene lookup returns CDR1 SGHDT and CDR2 YYEEEE. Unmatched junction bases numbered 6, after V lost 4 bases and J lost 5 bases. The CDR3 extends over 15 amino acids.

As to this clone: Other DNA sequences in this sample translate to the same CDR3. The rearrangement links TRBV7-2 to TRBJ1-5, with unresolved D. V was cut by 2 bases and J by 4 bases, with 3 bases left in between. The CDR3 is 12 amino acids. From germline, CDR1 is SGHTA and CDR2 FQGNSA. CDR3 region: CASSLSNQPQHF. In DNA, the CDR3 is TGTGCCAGCAGCTTATCTAATCAGCCCCAGCATTTT.

This clone turned up a few times. The sample has other DNA sequences that encode this CDR3 too. The chain combines TRBV7-9 with TRBJ1-2; D call uncertain. Trimming cost V 1 base and J 4 bases, with 7 bases left between them. CDR1 SEHNR and CDR2 FQNEAQ come from the germline V gene (reference sequence). The CDR3 runs 13 residues. CDR3 DNA: TGTGCCAGCAGCTTAGAGGCCAGCTATGGCTACACCTTC. Protein product: CASSLEASYGYTF. Full variable domain (remainder filled in from reference TRBV7-9 and TRBJ1-2): DTGVSQNPRHKITKRGQNVTFRCDPISEHNRLYWYRQTLGQGPEFLTYFQNEAQLEKSRLLSDRFSAERPKGSFSTLEIQRTEQGDSAMYLCASSLEASYGYTFGSGTRLTVV.

The V and J genes are TRBV10-3 and TRBJ2-7, with D tentatively TRBD1 or TRBD2 (6 bases each). Trimming took 3 bases from V and 4 from J, leaving 19 bases between them. CDR3 size: 16 residues. The germline CDR1 and CDR2 sequences are ENHRY and SYGVKD. The CDR3 region is CAISEATGAIGYEQYF. The CDR3 nucleotides are TGTGCCATCAGTGAAGCCACGGGGGCAATTGGATACGAGCAGTACTTC.

The chain couples TRBV5-6 to TRBJ2-7; D possibly corresponds to TRBD2 (6 bases). Germline loops: CDR1 SGHDT, CDR2 YYEEEE. V was shortened by 4 bases and J by 6 bases, with 11 bases between the two germline ends. This CDR3 has 12 amino acids. The CDR3 DNA reads as TGTGCCAGCAGCATGGTGGGGGGCGAGCAGTACTTC. Its translation is CASSMVGGEQYF.

The chain couples TRBV9 to TRBJ1-3, with TRBD1 as a possible D gene (5 bases). Trimming stripped 1 base from V and 0 bases from J, with 8 bases between. Germline V gives CDR1 SGDLS, CDR2 YYNGEE. The CDR3 covers 15 residues. The CDR3, as DNA: TGTGCCAGCAGCGTATTACAGGACTCTGGAAACACCATATATTTT. It encodes CASSVLQDSGNTIYF. Full variable domain (missing parts from reference TRBV9 and TRBJ1-3): DSGVTQTPKHLITATGQRVTLRCSPRSGDLSVYWYQQSLDQGLQFLIQYYNGEERAKGNILERFSAQQFPDLHSELNLSSLELGDSALYFCASSVLQDSGNTIYFGEGSWLTVV.

V and J are TRBV6-5 and TRBJ1-3; D call uncertain. Trimming shortened V by 5 bases and J by 3 bases, and 11 bases separated the two germline ends. Germline loops: CDR1 MNHEY, CDR2 SVGAGI. This CDR3 comprises 14 residues. The CDR3 loop reads CASSPLSFGNTIYF. The CDR3 nucleotides are TGTGCCAGCAGTCCCCTTTCTTTTGGAAACACCATATATTTT.

J is TRBJ1-2 and V is TRBV2; 11 bases are a match to TRBD1. Germline CDR1 is SNHLY and CDR2 is FYNNEI. This CDR3 spans 14 amino acids. V lost 9 bases, J lost 3 bases, and 6 bases stayed unmatched. The CDR3 protein is CASRRDRGDYGYTF. CDR3 nucleotide sequence: TGTGCCAGTAGGCGGGACAGGGGGGACTATGGCTACACCTTC.

This chain joins TRBV5-8 and TRBJ2-7, with 7 positions matching TRBD2. The CDR3 extends over 16 amino acids. Losses at the gene ends were 4 bases for V and 5 bases for J; bases not matched to a gene: 15. Per the germline V gene, CDR1 is SGHTS and CDR2 is YDEGEE. The CDR3 sequence: CASSASPSYRGDEQYF. The CDR3 nucleotides are TGTGCCAGCAGCGCGTCCCCCTCCTACCGGGGGGACGAGCAGTACTTC.

V usage is TRBV9 and J usage is TRBJ2-1, with D tentatively TRBD1 or TRBD2 (5 bases each). V lost 0 bases and J lost 11, with 21 bases in between. Germline V CDR1 and CDR2: SGDLS, YYNGEE. This CDR3 comprises 16 residues. The CDR3 loop reads CASSVEVANVRGQQFF. The CDR3 DNA is TGTGCCAGCAGCGTAGAGGTCGCCAACGTACGGGGACAGCAGTTCTTC.

This chain links TRBV2 with TRBJ2-7; 10 bases agree with TRBD1. The germline gives CDR1 SNHLY, CDR2 FYNNEI. J lost 6 bases, V lost 7 bases, and 9 bases had no gene match. There are 14 residues in the CDR3. DNA of the CDR3: TGTGCCAGCACCCGGGACAGGGGCGGAGGCGAGCAGTACTTC. It codes for CASTRDRGGGEQYF.

The chain combines TRBV9 with TRBJ2-7; no definite D call. Trimming removed 2 bases at V and 0 bases at J, with 12 bases between. Per germline, CDR1 SGDLS and CDR2 YYNGEE. The CDR3 extends over 15 amino acids. The CDR3 sequence: CASSVTGYSSYEQYF. CDR3 in DNA: TGTGCCAGCAGCGTGACGGGCTACAGCTCCTACGAGCAGTACTTC.

This chain links TRBV7-9 with TRBJ2-3; D is unclear. Between the trimmed V and J ends, which lost 5 bases and 5 bases, there was a span of 17 bases. The CDR3 length is 15 residues. From germline, CDR1 is SEHNR and CDR2 FQNEAQ (reference sequence). Here the CDR3 DNA reads TGTGCCAGCAGCCCACGGTCGGGTTCGGGAGATACGCAGTATTTT. Translated: CASSPRSGSGDTQYF.

This clone was detected once. The chain combines TRBV5-6 with TRBJ1-2; D is ambiguous. Trimming removed 2 bases from V and 4 bases from J, with 9 bases in between. CDR3 length: 13 residues. CDR1 is SGHDT and CDR2 is YYEEEE in the germline V gene. The CDR3 nucleotides are TGTGCCAGCAGCTTAAGGATGTTCTATGGCTACACCTTC. This codes for CASSLRMFYGYTF. Full variable domain (rest looked up from reference TRBV5-6 and TRBJ1-2): DAGVTQSPTHLIKTRGQQVTLRCSPKSGHDTVSWYQQALGQGPQFIFQYYEEEERQRGNFPDRFSGHQFPNYSSELNVNALLLGDSALYLCASSLRMFYGYTFGSGTRLTVV.

The chain is built from TRBV28 and TRBJ1-2; unclear D gene. Germline lookup yields CDR1 MDHEN and CDR2 SYDVKM. The CDR3 has 15 amino acids. Trimming shortened V by 6 bases and J by 5 bases, and 19 bases separated the two germline ends. The CDR3 DNA sequence: TGTGCCAGCAGAACCACTACCTTCGGACGTTATGGCTACACCTTC. This encodes CASRTTTFGRYGYTF.

The chain links TRBV5-1 to TRBJ2-3; a possible D gene is TRBD2 (5 bases). The V gene's germline CDR1 is SGHRS and CDR2 YFSETQ. The CDR3 spans 13 residues. With 6 bases removed from V and 2 bases from J, the gap between germline ends came to 10 bases. CDR3 sequence: CASKPADTDTQYF. CDR3 nucleotide sequence: TGCGCCAGCAAGCCAGCGGACACAGATACGCAGTATTTT.

The V gene is TRBV7-2, the J gene TRBJ2-7; TRBD1 is a possible D gene (5 bases). Looked up from germline, CDR1 is SGHTA and CDR2 is FQGNSA. This CDR3 region has 14 residues. V lost 5 bases to trimming and J lost 3 bases, with 14 bases between them. CDR3 sequence reads: CASSPSDINYEQYF. The CDR3, as DNA: TGTGCCAGCAGCCCCTCGGACATAAACTACGAGCAGTACTTC. Looking up the rest from reference TRBV7-2 and TRBJ2-7 gives the full variable domain: GAGVSQSPSNKVTEKGKDVELRCDPISGHTALYWYRQSLGQGLEFLIYFQGNSAPDKSGLPSDRFSAERTGGSVSTLTIQRTQQEDSAVYLCASSPSDINYEQYFGPGTRLTVT.

V is TRBV6-5 and J is TRBJ2-7; D is undetermined. This CDR3 is built from 14 residues. CDR1 and CDR2 (germline): MNHEY, SVGAGI. Between the trimmed V and J ends, which lost 2 bases and 0 bases, there was a span of 8 bases. In nucleotides, the CDR3 is TGTGCCAGCAGTTACAGCGTAGCCTCCTACGAGCAGTACTTC. Translating it yields CASSYSVASYEQYF.

Points on this clone: At one of its ends the junction is not consistent with the germline gene, which may arise from a read error. This chain uses TRBV11-2 with TRBJ2-7, with D perhaps TRBD2 (5 bases). This CDR3 has 15 amino acids. In germline, CDR1 is SGHAT, CDR2 FQNNGV. CDR3 sequence: CASSVDYFANYEQYF. In DNA form, the CDR3 reads TGTGCCAGCAGCGTAGACTACTTTGCGAACTACGAGCAGTACTTC.

This chain joins TRBV13 and TRBJ2-3; 10 bases fit TRBD2. With 4 bases clipped from V and 7 bases from J, the junction kept 11 bases outside the gene matches. This CDR3 is built from 16 residues. Germline-derived CDR1 and CDR2 are PRHDT and FYEKMQ (reference sequence). The CDR3 region is CASSYLGAGGPYTQYF. The CDR3 DNA reads TGTGCCAGCAGCTACCTTGGAGCGGGAGGGCCGTATACGCAGTATTTT.

The chain joins TRBV25-1 to TRBJ2-7; 9 bases line up with TRBD1. CDR1 and CDR2 (germline): MGHDK, SYGVNS. With V trimmed by 1 base and J by 5 bases, 6 bases remained unmatched. This CDR3 is 15 amino acids long. CDR3 nucleotide sequence: TGTGCCAGCAGTGAATTTCGGGGACAGGGAAACGAGCAGTACTTC. This gives the protein CASSEFRGQGNEQYF.